This T cell receptor beta chain was sequenced in a study of blood T cell repertoires in COVID-19. Study-level background: PBMCs, B-cell-depleted T cells, or T cells provided the cDNA or gDNA that made up the material.

Authors' methods: Amplified reference gene primers provided the basis for estimating nucleated cell counts. Some clones are missing from TCRdb's copy, which holds only in-frame ones; the method was immunoSEQ multiplex PCR. Clone size and V and J calls were adopted from that table, with D and trimming inferred from the DNA. The sample contains some 96,000 clones, around 88% of which appear only once. The table lists this clone with many counts. Germline values: CDR1 SGHRS, CDR2 YFSETQ. The CDR3 is made up of 18 amino acids. Trimming stripped 0 bases from V and 4 bases from J, with 20 bases between. The V call is TRBV5-1, the J call TRBJ1-3; no definite D call. The sequenced sample was peripheral blood. The receptor's source is a human donor in a cohort sampled during active COVID-19. CDR3: CASSLVATLPGRGNTIYF. The CDR3 nucleotides read TGCGCCAGCAGCTTGGTTGCGACCTTACCGGGAAGGGGAAACACCATATATTTT.